This T cell receptor beta chain derives from a study of blood T cells in healthy people across ages. The study, taken as a whole, reports: Because donor CMV status was unknown, expanded clonotype changes were possibly confounded.

Next came a second PCR, run for roughly 6 to 11 cycles, which used a sample-barcoded 5' primer along with a J-beta primer mix. TCRdb processed the 5' RACE reads anew with MiXCR; each CDR3 protein has one entry. The data show more than 1.4 million distinct CDR3 sequences, with around 42% seen just once and 7.9% held by the top ten. Germline lookup yields CDR1 SNHLY and CDR2 FYNNEI. The CDR3 sequence is 14 residues long. After removal of 11 bases from V and 7 bases from J, the junction contained 11 bases not matched to a gene. On this clonotype: As yet, its antigen is unknown.

The chain recombines TRBV2 with TRBJ2-7, with 13 positions matching TRBD2. This TCR came from a woman aged 18 to 35 in good health. The source material was blood. For the CDR3, the DNA is TGTGCCCCTGGCACTAGCGGGAGGGCCAATGAGCAGTACTTC. Encoded protein: CAPGTSGRANEQYF.